The 21 T cell receptor beta chains below were found in one sample sequenced in a study of T cell responses to AZD1222 COVID-19 vaccine. Generated by immunoSEQ multiplex PCR, the TCRdb table keeps only in-frame clones and is missing some. This table holds about 180,000 clones, about nine tenths found once. Source: peripheral blood, taken 28 days after the second AZD1222 dose. Receptors were obtained from an adult who received the AZD1222 COVID-19 vaccine.

The V and J genes are TRBV2 and TRBJ2-5; 7 bases are a match to TRBD2. The CDR3 loop spans 15 amino acids. Germline V gene lookup returns CDR1 SNHLY and CDR2 FYNNEI. Unmatched junction bases numbered 7, after V lost 4 bases and J lost 2 bases. The CDR3 DNA reads as TGTGCCAGCAGTGGGTACGGGACTACTCAAGAGACCCAGTACTTC. Translated: CASSGYGTTQETQYF. The full variable domain, in which reference TRBV2 and TRBJ2-5 provide the parts outside the CDR3, is EPEVTQTPSHQVTQMGQEVILRCVPISNHLYFYWYRQILGQKVEFLVSFYNNEISEKSEIFDDQFSVERPDGSNFTLKIRSTKLEDSAMYFCASSGYGTTQETQYFGPGTRLLVL.

The V call is TRBV4-3, the J call TRBJ1-1, with 7 bases lining up with TRBD1. With 1 base clipped from V and 0 bases from J, the junction kept 2 bases outside the gene matches. The V gene's germline CDR1 is LGHNA and CDR2 YSLEER. This CDR3 spans 15 amino acids. CDR3 bases: TGCGCCAGCAGCCAAGGGGACAGTGTGAACACTGAAGCTTTCTTT. This encodes CASSQGDSVNTEAFF.

The chain employs TRBV27 and TRBJ1-2, with a weak D call TRBD1 (5 bases). Germline loops: CDR1 MNHEY, CDR2 SMNVEV (reference sequence). The length of the CDR3 is 17 residues. The V and J ends lost 5 bases and 2 bases respectively, with 21 bases between them. CDR3 residues: CASSPRLGGFPNYGYTF. CDR3 in DNA: TGTGCCAGCAGTCCGCGCCTTGGGGGTTTTCCGAACTATGGCTACACCTTC.

The V call is TRBV7-3, the J call TRBJ2-3; TRBD1 matches 11 bases. Trimming removed 5 bases from V and 4 bases from J; junction bases left unmatched: 5. Per germline, CDR1 SGHTA and CDR2 FQGTGA. CDR3 size: 15 residues. The CDR3 region has the DNA TGTGCCAGCAGCGAAATGGGACAGGGGGCAGATACGCAGTATTTT. This codes for CASSEMGQGADTQYF.

Only one count was recorded for this clone. The V and J genes are TRBV5-1 and TRBJ1-1; 7 nucleotides align to TRBD1. Germline V lookup: CDR1 SGHRS, CDR2 YFSETQ. This CDR3 comprises 17 residues. After removal of 4 bases from V and 5 bases from J, the junction contained 17 bases not matched to a gene. CDR3 in amino acids: CASSPGQAPTLGTEAFF. For the CDR3, the DNA is TGCGCCAGCAGCCCCGGACAGGCTCCAACCCTGGGTACTGAAGCTTTCTTT.

This clone was detected once. The V gene is TRBV19, the J gene TRBJ2-1; TRBD2 aligns across 11 bases. Looked up from germline, CDR1 is LNHDA and CDR2 is SQIVND (reference sequence). The CDR3 contains 17 residues. V shed 4 bases and J 8 bases; nucleotides not matched to a gene: 13. CDR3 sequence (DNA): TGTGCCAGTAGTACCGAAAGTAGCGGGGGGGCTATCTATGAGCAGTTCTTC. Encoded protein: CASSTESSGGAIYEQFF.

The chain links TRBV5-1 to TRBJ2-6; D unclear. From germline, CDR1 is SGHRS and CDR2 YFSETQ. There are 13 residues in the CDR3. Deletions cut 0 bases from V and 4 bases from J, with 2 bases between. DNA for the CDR3: TGCGCCAGCAGCTTGGCAGGGGCCAACGTCCTGACTTTC. Protein product: CASSLAGANVLTF.

In its sample, this clone was seen a few times. The V call is TRBV6-5, the J call TRBJ2-2; D is possibly TRBD1 or TRBD2 (5 bases each). CDR1 and CDR2 from the germline V gene are MNHEY and SVGAGI. The germline V and J ends were trimmed by 6 bases and 3 bases, with 11 bases remaining between them. The CDR3 length is 14 residues. The CDR3 here is CASSVGEYTGELFF. The CDR3 coding sequence is TGTGCCAGCAGCGTGGGGGAATACACCGGGGAGCTGTTTTTT.

The J gene is TRBJ1-6, the V gene TRBV28, with D maybe TRBD1 (5 bases). Per germline, CDR1 MDHEN and CDR2 SYDVKM. V lost 6 bases and J 10 bases, leaving 16 bases between the germline ends. The CDR3 is made up of 14 amino acids. Written as DNA, the CDR3 is TGTGCCAGCAGCCTCGGGACGTCTGGCTCACCCCTCCACTTT. Translation gives CASSLGTSGSPLHF.

This sequence joins TRBV28 and TRBJ2-7, with 10 nucleotides matching TRBD1. V trimming: 6 bases; J trimming: 1 base; junction bases outside the gene matches: 6. The CDR3 is 15 amino acids. Germline V CDR1 and CDR2: MDHEN, SYDVKM. This CDR3 reads CASRDPGQGSYEQYF. CDR3 sequence (DNA): TGTGCCAGCAGGGATCCGGGACAGGGGTCCTACGAGCAGTACTTC.

Relative to its sample, this clone is medium-sized. The CDR3 is CASRGPTYQETQYF. CDR3 DNA: TGTGCCAGCCGGGGTCCGACGTACCAAGAGACCCAGTACTTC. This chain uses TRBV7-9 with TRBJ2-5, with D perhaps matching TRBD2 (5 bases). Per germline, CDR1 SEHNR and CDR2 FQNEAQ (reference sequence). The CDR3 is made up of 14 amino acids. Trimming shortened V by 8 bases and J by 0 bases, and 13 bases separated the two germline ends.

V and J are TRBV5-4 and TRBJ2-5, with 7 bases lining up with TRBD2. Germline values: CDR1 SGHNT, CDR2 YYREEE (reference sequence). This CDR3 has 13 amino acids. Unmatched junction bases numbered 7, after V lost 6 bases and J lost 5 bases. CDR3 region: CASTAGGGETQYF. The CDR3 bases are TGTGCCAGCACCGCCGGCGGGGGTGAGACCCAGTACTTC.

The J gene is TRBJ1-5, the V gene TRBV15, with a tentative D call TRBD1 (5 bases). The CDR3 length is 16 residues. Germline CDR1 LNHNV, CDR2 YYDKDF (reference sequence). V gave up 1 base and J gave up 2 bases, with 12 bases separating them. In nucleotides, the CDR3 is TGTGCCACCAGCAGAGGCCAGGGTGCAGGCAATCAGCCCCAGCATTTT. Protein product: CATSRGQGAGNQPQHF.

CDR3 nucleotides: TGTGCCATCGGCGGCGGGATCCTGACCGACAATGAGCAGTTCTTC. It yields the protein CAIGGGILTDNEQFF. The chain joins TRBV10-3 to TRBJ2-1; D possibly corresponds to TRBD2 (6 bases). The CDR3 sequence is 15 residues long. V shed 8 bases and J shed 5 bases, with 19 bases lying between them. From germline, CDR1 is ENHRY and CDR2 SYGVKD.

V and J are TRBV7-9 and TRBJ1-4; possible D gene TRBD1, 6 bases. Germline-derived CDR1 and CDR2 are SEHNR and FQNEAQ (reference sequence). Trimming left V 5 bases short and J 10 bases short, with 17 bases between. The CDR3 runs 14 residues. The CDR3 nucleotides read TGTGCCAGCAGCCCCATGGTCGAGGGGGGAAAACTGTTTTTT. Its translation: CASSPMVEGGKLFF.

This chain joins TRBV3-1 (or the pseudogene TRBV3-2) and TRBJ2-2, with a tentative D call TRBD2 (6 bases). The CDR3 is 16 amino acids. The V gene's germline CDR1 is LGHDT and CDR2 YNNKEL (reference sequence). V lost 4 bases and J 2 bases, leaving 14 bases between the germline ends. CDR3 sequence reads: CASSPLGGSNTGELFF. CDR3 DNA: TGTGCCAGCAGCCCCCTCGGGGGAAGTAACACCGGGGAGCTGTTTTTT.

The chain recombines TRBV7-6 with TRBJ2-6; either TRBD1 or TRBD2 may supply D (5 bases each). CDR1 is SGHVS and CDR2 is FNYEAQ in the germline V gene. The ends were cut back, 5 bases at V and 3 bases at J, with 8 bases in the middle. This CDR3 has 14 amino acids. The DNA of the CDR3 is TGTGCCAGCAGCGGGGGTGGTGGGGCCAACGTCCTGACTTTC. It is translated as CASSGGGGANVLTF.

This chain uses TRBV4-3 with TRBJ2-3, with D uncertain. The CDR3 spans 15 residues. Per germline, CDR1 LGHNA and CDR2 YSLEER. The ends were cut back, 0 bases at V and 5 bases at J, with 12 bases in the middle. The CDR3 reads CASSQDDTPKDTQYF. CDR3 DNA: TGCGCCAGCAGCCAAGATGACACACCAAAAGATACGCAGTATTTT.

V and J are TRBV11-2 and TRBJ2-3; D assignment may be TRBD1 or TRBD2 (5 bases each). Trimming shortened V by 5 bases and J by 0 bases, and 9 bases separated the two germline ends. The CDR3 has 14 residues. Germline CDR1 is SGHAT and CDR2 is FQNNGV. Here the CDR3 DNA reads TGTGCCAGCAGCGTGAGGGGAAGCACAGATACGCAGTATTTT. This encodes CASSVRGSTDTQYF.

The V call is TRBV9, the J call TRBJ2-1; perhaps D is TRBD1 or TRBD2 (5 bases each). There are 14 residues in the CDR3. With 3 bases removed from V and 5 bases from J, the gap between germline ends came to 12 bases. Germline V gene lookup returns CDR1 SGDLS and CDR2 YYNGEE. The CDR3 nucleotides read TGTGCCAGCAGCGCCGGGACGCTCGACAATGAGCAGTTCTTC. Amino acids: CASSAGTLDNEQFF.

This chain joins TRBV3-1 (or the pseudogene TRBV3-2) and TRBJ2-1, with D unclear. This CDR3 comprises 12 residues. Germline CDR1 and CDR2: LGHDT and YNNKEL (reference sequence). The V end lost 7 bases, the J end lost 7 bases, and 11 bases lay between the germline ends. DNA of the CDR3: TGTGCCAGCATTTCCACAGTTAATGAGCAGTTCTTC. Translated, it gives CASISTVNEQFF.